These 20 T cell receptor beta chains originate from one sample sequenced in a study of cytomegalovirus exposure and HLA in healthy donors. The PCR contained 60 Vbeta and 13 Jbeta primers. Only in-frame clones appear in the TCRdb table, and some are missing; sequencing was by immunoSEQ multiplex PCR. There are about 160,000 clones in the sample; about 65% occur only once, and approximately 7.1% lies in the top ten. Sequenced input: PBMCs. Receptors originate from a man aged 35 to 55 in good health and CMV-seropositive.

The J gene is TRBJ1-1, the V gene TRBV20-1; D uncertain. The V end was cut by 6 bases, the J end by 0 bases, with 5 bases between. The CDR3 contains 11 residues. Germline CDR1 reads DFQATT; CDR2 reads SNEGSKA (reference sequence). The CDR3 here is CSAYMNTEAFF. CDR3 DNA: TGCAGTGCATACATGAACACTGAAGCTTTCTTT.

This chain uses TRBV25-1 with TRBJ2-1; 8 bases agree with TRBD2. The CDR3 spans 16 residues. Trimming at V came to 2 bases and at J to 8 bases, leaving 11 bases not matched to a gene. Germline V CDR1 and CDR2: MGHDK, SYGVNS. The CDR3 reads CASSEGTGGGRYEQFF. The CDR3 DNA sequence: TGTGCCAGCAGTGAAGGGACGGGGGGGGGCCGTTATGAGCAGTTCTTC.

The chain combines TRBV10-2 with TRBJ2-3, with D tentatively TRBD1 (6 bases). V was shortened by 6 bases and J by 0 bases, with 10 bases between the two germline ends. Germline CDR1 WSHSY, CDR2 SAAADI. The CDR3 length is 14 residues. The CDR3 here is CASRDSLSTDTQYF. Written as DNA, the CDR3 is TGCGCCAGCAGGGACAGCCTGAGCACAGATACGCAGTATTTT.

The rearrangement uses TRBV4-1 and TRBJ1-6, with D tentatively TRBD1 (6 bases). The CDR3 runs 18 residues. Trimming removed 2 bases at V and 13 bases at J, with 27 bases between. CDR1 MGHRA and CDR2 YSYEKL come from the germline V gene. For the CDR3, the DNA is TGCGCCAGCAGCCAAACCGGGGCAGGGGTGTTGGTAGGAAGGCCCCTCCACTTT. This encodes CASSQTGAGVLVGRPLHF.

The chain links TRBV6-5 to TRBJ2-7; TRBD2 agrees at 10 bases. The germline V gene encodes CDR1 MNHEY and CDR2 SVGAGI. The CDR3 covers 13 residues. V was clipped by 4 bases and J by 7 bases; unmatched bases: 4. The CDR3 region is CASSSLSGGEQYF. The CDR3 nucleotides read TGTGCCAGCAGTTCCCTTAGCGGGGGGGAGCAGTACTTC.

The CDR3: CASSLVGNEQFF. In DNA form, the CDR3 reads TGTGCCAGCAGCTTAGTCGGCAATGAGCAGTTCTTC. The chain employs TRBV7-9 and TRBJ2-1; D gene ambiguous. The V end was cut by 1 base, the J end by 6 bases, with 4 bases between. The CDR3 loop spans 12 amino acids. Germline assignment: CDR1 SEHNR and CDR2 FQNEAQ (reference sequence).

The V gene is TRBV7-2, the J gene TRBJ2-7, with a weak D call TRBD1 (5 bases). In germline, CDR1 is SGHTA, CDR2 FQGNSA. This CDR3 region has 14 residues. V was trimmed by 3 bases and J by 3 bases, leaving 12 bases between them. The CDR3 DNA follows: TGTGCCAGCAGCTTGGGGCAGGCAAACTACGAGCAGTACTTC. Amino acid sequence: CASSLGQANYEQYF.

This chain connects TRBV2 to TRBJ2-4; 8 positions agree with TRBD2. Germline V gives CDR1 SNHLY, CDR2 FYNNEI. The CDR3 has 15 amino acids. Trimming took 7 bases from V and 5 from J; bases not matched to a gene: 10. The CDR3, as DNA: TGTGCCAGCACTTTGATCCCGGGAGGGGAAAACATTCAGTACTTC. It translates to CASTLIPGGENIQYF.

The sample holds one count of this clone. V usage is TRBV5-4 and J usage is TRBJ1-4, with TRBD1 matching 8 bases. The germline V gene encodes CDR1 SGHNT and CDR2 YYREEE (reference sequence). After removal of 4 bases from V and 5 bases from J, the junction contained 4 bases not matched to a gene. CDR3 size: 14 residues. The DNA for the CDR3 is TGTGCCAGCAGCAACAGGGGGTTAAATGAAAAACTGTTTTTT. Translating gives CASSNRGLNEKLFF.

In this sample, this clone turned up once. This sequence joins TRBV5-1 and TRBJ2-5; D is perhaps TRBD1 (5 bases). This CDR3 has 15 amino acids. Germline values: CDR1 SGHRS, CDR2 YFSETQ. V was cut by 4 bases and J by 5 bases, with 18 bases left in between. The CDR3 nucleotides are TGCGCCAGCAGCCCGGTTGCCAGGGAACGGGAGACCCAGTACTTC. It yields the protein CASSPVARERETQYF.

CDR3 region: CAWAQGWGNQPQHF. The CDR3 DNA reads TGTGCCTGGGCTCAGGGGTGGGGCAATCAGCCCCAGCATTTT. This chain connects TRBV30 to TRBJ1-5, with D perhaps TRBD1 (6 bases). The germline V gene has CDR1 GTSNPN and CDR2 SVGIG (reference sequence). The CDR3 covers 14 residues. Trimming removed 5 bases from V and 2 bases from J, with 13 bases in between.

The V gene is TRBV19, the J gene TRBJ1-6, with a tentative D call TRBD1 (5 bases). Trimming took off 5 bases at V and 15 bases at J, with 17 bases between the two ends. The germline V gene has CDR1 LNHDA and CDR2 SQIVND (reference sequence). This CDR3 is 13 amino acids long. The CDR3 DNA follows: TGTGCCAGTAGTGTATTAGCAGGGCTTCTCCTCCACTTT. Protein sequence: CASSVLAGLLLHF.

The chain combines TRBV12-1 with TRBJ1-1; the table's D call of TRBD1 was not tested on the DNA. TRBV12-1 is recorded as a pseudogene. The CDR3 loop spans 15 amino acids. The CDR3 sequence is CASSPQGSMNTEAFF. CDR3 bases: TGTGCCAGCAGCCCACAGGGTTCTATGAACACTGAAGCTTTCTTT.

V gene TRBV2 combines with J gene TRBJ1-4; 9 positions match TRBD1. Germline lookup yields CDR1 SNHLY and CDR2 FYNNEI. Trimming removed 8 bases from V and 8 bases from J; junction bases left unmatched: 6. The CDR3 sequence is 13 residues long. The CDR3 nucleotides read TGTGCCAGCGTGGGGGACAGGGACGAAAAACTGTTTTTT. The encoded protein is CASVGDRDEKLFF.

The chain links TRBV15 to TRBJ1-3; D is unresolved. The V gene's germline CDR1 is LNHNV and CDR2 YYDKDF (reference sequence). V lost 3 bases and J lost 2, with 11 bases in between. This CDR3 is built from 15 residues. Here the CDR3 reads CATSRGPDTGNTIYF. The DNA for the CDR3 is TGTGCCACCAGCAGGGGCCCTGATACTGGAAACACCATATATTTT.

V and J are TRBV4-1 and TRBJ2-7, with D possibly matching TRBD1 (6 bases). The CDR3 is made up of 14 amino acids. Germline V CDR1 and CDR2: MGHRA, YSYEKL. V was cut by 2 bases and J by 2 bases, with 10 bases left in between. The CDR3 nucleotides read TGCGCCAGCAGCCAATCGACAGGTACCTACGAGCAGTACTTC. This sequence encodes CASSQSTGTYEQYF.

V is TRBV7-2 and J is TRBJ1-6; no firm D call. V lost 3 bases, J lost 4 bases, and 13 bases lay in between. In germline, CDR1 is SGHTA, CDR2 FQGNSA. The CDR3 totals 16 residues. In DNA form, the CDR3 reads TGTGCCAGCAGCTTCCCCTCGAGGGTGTATAATTCACCCCTCCACTTT. Its translation: CASSFPSRVYNSPLHF.

This clone was picked up one time. The chain recombines TRBV14 with TRBJ1-3, with D unresolved. The CDR3 covers 16 residues. V was pared by 1 base and J by 1 base, with 11 bases between. Germline V gene sequence: CDR1 SGHDN, CDR2 FVKESK. The DNA for the CDR3 is TGTGCCAGCAGCCAAGGAGGAGGGCATTCTGGAAACACCATATATTTT. Residues: CASSQGGGHSGNTIYF.

V usage is TRBV4-1 and J usage is TRBJ2-1; a possible D gene is TRBD2 (5 bases). V lost 2 bases to trimming and J lost 15 bases, with 14 bases between them. Germline V gene sequence: CDR1 MGHRA, CDR2 YSYEKL. This CDR3 has 12 residues. CDR3: CASSQREGTTFF. CDR3 bases: TGCGCCAGCAGCCAAAGAGAGGGAACCACGTTCTTC.

Here the CDR3 reads CASSWGTGLGYTF. The CDR3 DNA reads as TGTGCCAGCAGCTGGGGCACAGGGTTGGGCTACACCTTC. The chain couples TRBV27 to TRBJ1-2; possible D gene TRBD1, 6 bases. The ends were cut back, 6 bases at V and 8 bases at J, with 16 bases in the middle. This CDR3 has 13 amino acids. CDR1 is MNHEY and CDR2 is SMNVEV in the germline V gene (reference sequence).